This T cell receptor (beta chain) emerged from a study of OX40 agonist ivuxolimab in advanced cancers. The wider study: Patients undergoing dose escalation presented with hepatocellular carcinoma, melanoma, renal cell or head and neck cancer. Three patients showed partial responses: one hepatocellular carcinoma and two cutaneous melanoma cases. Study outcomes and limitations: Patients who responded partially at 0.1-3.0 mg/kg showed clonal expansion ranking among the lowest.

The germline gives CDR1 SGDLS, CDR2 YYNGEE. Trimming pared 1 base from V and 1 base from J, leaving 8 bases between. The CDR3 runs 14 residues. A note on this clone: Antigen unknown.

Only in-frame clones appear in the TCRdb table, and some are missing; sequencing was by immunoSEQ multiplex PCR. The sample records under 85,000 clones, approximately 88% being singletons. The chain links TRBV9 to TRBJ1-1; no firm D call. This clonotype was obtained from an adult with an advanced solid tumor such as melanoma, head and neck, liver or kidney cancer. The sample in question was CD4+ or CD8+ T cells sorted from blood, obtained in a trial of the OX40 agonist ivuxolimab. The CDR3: CASSVSEGNTEAFF. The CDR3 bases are TGTGCCAGCAGCGTATCTGAGGGGAACACTGAAGCTTTCTTT.